A selection of T cell receptor beta chains follows, all from one sample in a study of shared clonotypes between healthy human individuals. Sequenced by immunoSEQ multiplex PCR; TCRdb stores in-frame clones only, minus some. The table lists approximately 2,300,000 clones, less than 95% of them singletons. Sequenced material: naive CD4+ T cells from PBMCs. The receptors stem from a man younger than 30 in good health. Some clones in this sample may be carry-over from other donors' samples. CDR3s include the opening cysteine and the closing phenylalanine or tryptophan. A D gene is named only where the DNA matches it firmly. Some rows have no size entry. The others give once, few or many, or a class for an expanded clone.

TGTGCCAGCAGCTCGTACAGGGGGGAAACGCGAAAACTGTTTTTT	CASSSYRGETRKLFF	TRBV9	TRBJ1-4	-	TRBD1
TGCGCCAGCAGTTCGGAAGAGACCCAGTACTTC	CASSSEETQYF	TRBV10-1	TRBJ2-5	-	-
TGTGCCAGTAGCTCCCGGGTCGAGAGGGAGACCCAGTACTTC	CASSSRVERETQYF	TRBV19	TRBJ2-5	-	-
TGTGCCAGCAGAAGGACTAGCGGCGGGAATGAGCAGTTCTTC	CASRRTSGGNEQFF	TRBV2	TRBJ2-1	-	TRBD2
TGTGCCAGCTCACCACCAGAAGCGCCTACAGATACGCAGTATTTT	CASSPPEAPTDTQYF	TRBV18	TRBJ2-3	-	-
TGTGCCATCAGGGATATGACTAGCGGCAATGAGCAGTTCTTC	CAIRDMTSGNEQFF	TRBV10-3	TRBJ2-1	-	TRBD2
TGCGCCAGCAGCTTGGTTTCGCAGGGCGGGGAGACCCAGTACTTC	CASSLVSQGGETQYF	TRBV5-1	TRBJ2-5	-	-
TGCAGCGTTTCCTCCGGGACAGGGAGAACCTTTGGCTACACCTTC	CSVSSGTGRTFGYTF	TRBV29-1	TRBJ1-2	-	TRBD1
TGTGCCAGCAGCCAAGACCCCAGGGGGAGCTCCTACGAGCAGTACTTC	CASSQDPRGSSYEQYF	TRBV4-2	TRBJ2-7	once	TRBD1
TGCGCCAGCAGGCGGGTCGGAGGGGGGCCGGAGAACACTGAAGCTTTCTTT	CASRRVGGGPENTEAFF	TRBV5-1	TRBJ1-1	-	-
TGTGCCAGCAGCCTATCGGACAGAATGAACACTGAAGCTTTCTTT	CASSLSDRMNTEAFF	TRBV28	TRBJ1-1	-	-
TGTGCCAGCAGCGATTTACAAACTAGCGTCTCCAAAAACATTCAGTACTTC	CASSDLQTSVSKNIQYF	TRBV28	TRBJ2-4	-	TRBD2
TGTGCCAGCACCTCACCGAGGGGGGAGGACTTC	CASTSPRGEDF	TRBV28	TRBJ2-7	once	-
TGTGCCAGCAGCTTGGCGGGCAGGGGTAACGAGCAGTACTTC	CASSLAGRGNEQYF	TRBV5-4	TRBJ2-7	-	-
TGTGCCAGCGCCGGGGGCCTAGCGGGGGCGAACACCGGGGAGCTGTTTTTT	CASAGGLAGANTGELFF	TRBV18	TRBJ2-2	-	TRBD2
TGTGCCAGCAGAAAGGACAGGCCTAATGAAAAACTGTTTTTT	CASRKDRPNEKLFF	TRBV2	TRBJ1-4	-	TRBD1
TGTGCCAGCGATAGGGAGAAGAATTCACCCCTCCACTTT	CASDREKNSPLHF	TRBV28	TRBJ1-6	-	-
TGTGCCACCAGCAGAGTCACAACATTACTCGCGGAGACCCAGTACTTC	CATSRVTTLLAETQYF	TRBV15	TRBJ2-5	-	-